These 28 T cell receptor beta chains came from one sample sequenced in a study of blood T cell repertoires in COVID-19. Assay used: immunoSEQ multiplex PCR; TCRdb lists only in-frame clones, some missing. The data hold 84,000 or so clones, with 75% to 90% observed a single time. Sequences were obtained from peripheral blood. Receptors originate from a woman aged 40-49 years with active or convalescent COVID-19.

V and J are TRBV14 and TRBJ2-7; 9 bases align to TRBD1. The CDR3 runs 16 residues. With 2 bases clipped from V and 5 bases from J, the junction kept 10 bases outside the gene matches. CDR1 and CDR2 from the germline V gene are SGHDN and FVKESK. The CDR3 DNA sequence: TGTGCCAGCAGCCAAAGGGCCCCGGGACAGGGCAACGAGCAGTACTTC. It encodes CASSQRAPGQGNEQYF.

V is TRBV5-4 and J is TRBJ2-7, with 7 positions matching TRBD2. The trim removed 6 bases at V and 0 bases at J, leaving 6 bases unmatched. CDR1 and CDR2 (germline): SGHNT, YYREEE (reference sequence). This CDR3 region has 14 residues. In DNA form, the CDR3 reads TGTGCCAGCAAAAACGGGGGGAGCTCCTACGAGCAGTACTTC. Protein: CASKNGGSSYEQYF.

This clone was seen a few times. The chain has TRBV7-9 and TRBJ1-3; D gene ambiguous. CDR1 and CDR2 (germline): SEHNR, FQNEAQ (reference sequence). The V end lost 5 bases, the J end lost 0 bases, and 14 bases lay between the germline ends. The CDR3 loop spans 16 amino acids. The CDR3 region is CASSVRTVISGNTIYF. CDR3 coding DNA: TGTGCCAGCAGCGTCCGGACTGTAATCTCTGGAAACACCATATATTTT.

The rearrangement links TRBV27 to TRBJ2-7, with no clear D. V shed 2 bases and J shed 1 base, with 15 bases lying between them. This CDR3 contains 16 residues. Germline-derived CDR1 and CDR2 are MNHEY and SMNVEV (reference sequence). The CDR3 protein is CASSLSYTVVSYEQYF. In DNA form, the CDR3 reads TGTGCCAGCAGTTTAAGTTACACAGTGGTATCCTACGAGCAGTACTTC.

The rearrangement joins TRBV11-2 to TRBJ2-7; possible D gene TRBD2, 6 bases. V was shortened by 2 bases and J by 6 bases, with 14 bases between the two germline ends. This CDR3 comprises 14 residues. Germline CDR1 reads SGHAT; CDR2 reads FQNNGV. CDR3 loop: CASSLRDSGSEQYF. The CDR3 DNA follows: TGTGCCAGCAGCTTAAGGGACTCGGGTAGCGAGCAGTACTTC.

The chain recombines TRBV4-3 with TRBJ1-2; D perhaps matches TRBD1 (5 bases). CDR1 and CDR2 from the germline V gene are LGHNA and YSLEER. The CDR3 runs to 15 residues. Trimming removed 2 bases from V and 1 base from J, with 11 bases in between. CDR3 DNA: TGCGCCAGCAGCCAAAAAGACAGAAGTAACTATGGCTACACCTTC. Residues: CASSQKDRSNYGYTF.

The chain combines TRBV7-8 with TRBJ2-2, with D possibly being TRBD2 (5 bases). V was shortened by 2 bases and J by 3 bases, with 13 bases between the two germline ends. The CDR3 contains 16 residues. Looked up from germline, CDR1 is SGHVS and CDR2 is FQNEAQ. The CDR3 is CASSLFGVADTGELFF. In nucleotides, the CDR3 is TGTGCCAGCAGCTTATTCGGGGTTGCGGACACCGGGGAGCTGTTTTTT.

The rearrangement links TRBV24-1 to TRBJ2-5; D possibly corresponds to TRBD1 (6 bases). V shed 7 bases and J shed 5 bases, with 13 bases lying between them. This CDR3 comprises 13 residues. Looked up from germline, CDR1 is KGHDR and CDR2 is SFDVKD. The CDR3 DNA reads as TGTGCCACCAGCCCAGGGGATATGGAGACCCAGTACTTC. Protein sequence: CATSPGDMETQYF.

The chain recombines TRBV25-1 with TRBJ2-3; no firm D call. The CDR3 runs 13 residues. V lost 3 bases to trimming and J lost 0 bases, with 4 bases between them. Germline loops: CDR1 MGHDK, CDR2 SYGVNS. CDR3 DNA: TGTGCCAGCAGTGACAGAAGCACAGATACGCAGTATTTT. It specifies CASSDRSTDTQYF.

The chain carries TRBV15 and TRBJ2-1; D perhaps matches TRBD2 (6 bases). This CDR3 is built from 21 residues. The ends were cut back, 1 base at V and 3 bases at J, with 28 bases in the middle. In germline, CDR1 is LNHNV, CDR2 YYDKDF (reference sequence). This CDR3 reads CATSRALGAGYANLGYNEQFF. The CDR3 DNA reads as TGTGCCACCAGCAGAGCTTTAGGAGCGGGCTATGCGAACTTGGGCTACAATGAGCAGTTCTTC.

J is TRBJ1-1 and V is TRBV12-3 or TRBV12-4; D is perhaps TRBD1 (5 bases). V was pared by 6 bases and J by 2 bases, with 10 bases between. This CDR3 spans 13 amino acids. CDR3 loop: CASSLRENTEAFF. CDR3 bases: TGTGCCAGCAGCCTCAGGGAAAACACTGAAGCTTTCTTT.

DNA for the CDR3: TGTGCCAGCAGCAAAGGGCAGGGTACGAATGAGCAGTTCTTC. It specifies CASSKGQGTNEQFF. The rearrangement uses TRBV21-1 and TRBJ2-1; the table's D call of TRBD1 was not tested on the DNA. TRBV21-1 is a known pseudogene. This CDR3 has 14 residues.

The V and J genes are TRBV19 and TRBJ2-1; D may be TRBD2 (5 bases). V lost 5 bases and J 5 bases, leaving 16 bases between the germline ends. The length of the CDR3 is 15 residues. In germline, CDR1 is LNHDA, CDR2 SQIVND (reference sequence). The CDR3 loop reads CASSGLPFPHNEQFF. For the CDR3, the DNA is TGTGCCAGTAGTGGACTCCCTTTTCCCCACAATGAGCAGTTCTTC.

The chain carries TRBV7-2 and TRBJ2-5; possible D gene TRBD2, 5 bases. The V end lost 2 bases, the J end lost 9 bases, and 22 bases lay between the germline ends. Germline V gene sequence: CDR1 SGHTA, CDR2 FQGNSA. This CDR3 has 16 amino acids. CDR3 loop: CASSLKAGASHFAQYF. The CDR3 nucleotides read TGTGCCAGCAGCTTAAAGGCGGGCGCATCCCACTTCGCCCAGTACTTC.

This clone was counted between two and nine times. CDR3 sequence (DNA): TGTGCCAGCAGTGGACAGGTCGATAGCAATCAGCCCCAGCATTTT. This gives the protein CASSGQVDSNQPQHF. This chain joins TRBV2 and TRBJ1-5; weak D call: TRBD1 (6 bases). Germline values: CDR1 SNHLY, CDR2 FYNNEI. V lost 4 bases and J 0 bases, leaving 10 bases between the germline ends. CDR3 length equals 15 residues.

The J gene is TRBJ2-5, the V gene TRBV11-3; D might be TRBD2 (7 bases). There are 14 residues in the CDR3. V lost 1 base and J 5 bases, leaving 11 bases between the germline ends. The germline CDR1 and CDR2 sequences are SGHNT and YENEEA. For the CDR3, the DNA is TGTGCCAGCAGCTTAGCGCGGGGGCTTGAGACCCAGTACTTC. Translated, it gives CASSLARGLETQYF.

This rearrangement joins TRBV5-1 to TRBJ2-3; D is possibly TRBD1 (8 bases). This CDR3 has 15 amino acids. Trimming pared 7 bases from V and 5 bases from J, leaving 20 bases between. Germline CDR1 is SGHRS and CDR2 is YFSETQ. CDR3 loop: CASRLTGGVVDTQYF. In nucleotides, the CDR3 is TGCGCCAGCCGTTTAACAGGGGGGGTTGTAGATACGCAGTATTTT.

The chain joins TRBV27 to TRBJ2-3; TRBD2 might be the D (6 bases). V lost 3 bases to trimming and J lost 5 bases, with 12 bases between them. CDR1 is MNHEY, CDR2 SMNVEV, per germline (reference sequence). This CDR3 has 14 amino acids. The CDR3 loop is CASSFWGDRDTQYF. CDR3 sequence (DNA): TGTGCCAGCAGTTTCTGGGGGGACCGAGATACGCAGTATTTT.

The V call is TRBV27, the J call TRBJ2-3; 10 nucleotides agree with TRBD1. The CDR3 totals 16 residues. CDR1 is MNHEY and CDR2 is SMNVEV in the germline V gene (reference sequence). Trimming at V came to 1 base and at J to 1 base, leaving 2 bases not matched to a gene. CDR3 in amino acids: CASSLYGQGGTDTQYF. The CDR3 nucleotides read TGTGCCAGCAGTTTATATGGACAGGGGGGCACAGATACGCAGTATTTT.

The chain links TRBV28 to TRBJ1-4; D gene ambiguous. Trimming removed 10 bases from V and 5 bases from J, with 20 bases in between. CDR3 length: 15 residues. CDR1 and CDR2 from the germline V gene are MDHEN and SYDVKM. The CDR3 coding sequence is TGTGCCACCCACGAGGCGGGCGGCCCGAATGAAAAACTGTTTTTT. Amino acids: CATHEAGGPNEKLFF. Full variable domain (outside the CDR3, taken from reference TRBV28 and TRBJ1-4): DVKVTQSSRYLVKRTGEKVFLECVQDMDHENMFWYRQDPGLGLRLIYFSYDVKMKEKGDIPEGYSVSREKKERFSLILESASTNQTSMYLCATHEAGGPNEKLFFGSGTQLSVL.

Here the CDR3 reads CASSQRRTAGSYNSPLHF. In DNA, the CDR3 is TGCGCCAGCAGTCAAAGACGGACAGCTGGGTCCTATAATTCACCCCTCCACTTT. V is TRBV23-1 and J is TRBJ1-6, with D possibly being TRBD1 (6 bases). TRBV23-1 is assigned to the ORF class and has an uncertain function. The V end lost 2 bases, the J end lost 1 base, and 15 bases lay between the germline ends. This CDR3 is 18 amino acids long.

DNA of the CDR3: TGTGCCAGCAGCCCGGACAGCTACGTGGGCGAGCAGTACTTC. This sequence encodes CASSPDSYVGEQYF. The chain employs TRBV7-2 and TRBJ2-7; D possibly corresponds to TRBD1 (6 bases). The germline V and J ends were trimmed by 5 bases and 6 bases, with 17 bases remaining between them. The CDR3 consists of 14 residues. CDR1 and CDR2 (germline): SGHTA, FQGNSA.

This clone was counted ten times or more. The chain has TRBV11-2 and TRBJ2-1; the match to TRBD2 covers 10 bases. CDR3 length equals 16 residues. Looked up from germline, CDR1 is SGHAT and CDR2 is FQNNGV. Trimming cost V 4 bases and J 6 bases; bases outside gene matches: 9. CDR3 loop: CASSYLSGGAFNEQFF. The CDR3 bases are TGTGCCAGCAGCTATCTCAGCGGGGGGGCCTTCAATGAGCAGTTCTTC.

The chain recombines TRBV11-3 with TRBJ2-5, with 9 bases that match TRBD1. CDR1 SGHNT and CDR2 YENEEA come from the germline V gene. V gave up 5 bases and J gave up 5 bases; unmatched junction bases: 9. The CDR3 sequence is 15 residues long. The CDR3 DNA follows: TGTGCCAGCAGCCCAATACAGGGGGCGGCGGAGACCCAGTACTTC. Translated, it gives CASSPIQGAAETQYF.

The CDR3 loop reads CATSDRGLAGAYEQYF. The CDR3 DNA follows: TGTGCCACCAGTGACCGGGGACTAGCGGGAGCCTACGAGCAGTACTTC. The V call is TRBV24-1, the J call TRBJ2-7; TRBD2 aligns across 14 bases. The CDR3 consists of 16 residues. CDR1 is KGHDR, CDR2 SFDVKD, per germline. J lost 2 bases, V lost 4 bases, and 3 bases had no gene match.

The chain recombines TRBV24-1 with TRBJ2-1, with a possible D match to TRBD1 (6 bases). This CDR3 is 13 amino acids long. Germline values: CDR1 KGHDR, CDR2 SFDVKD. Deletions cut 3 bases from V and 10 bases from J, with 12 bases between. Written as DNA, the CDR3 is TGTGCCACCAGTGATATCGCCCAGGGGGAGCAGTTCTTC. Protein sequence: CATSDIAQGEQFF.

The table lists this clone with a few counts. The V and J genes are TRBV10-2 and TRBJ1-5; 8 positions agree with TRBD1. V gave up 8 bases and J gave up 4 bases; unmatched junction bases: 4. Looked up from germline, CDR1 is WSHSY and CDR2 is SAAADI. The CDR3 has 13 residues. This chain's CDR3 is CASSGQVNQPQHF. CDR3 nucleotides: TGCGCCAGCTCGGGACAGGTAAATCAGCCCCAGCATTTT.

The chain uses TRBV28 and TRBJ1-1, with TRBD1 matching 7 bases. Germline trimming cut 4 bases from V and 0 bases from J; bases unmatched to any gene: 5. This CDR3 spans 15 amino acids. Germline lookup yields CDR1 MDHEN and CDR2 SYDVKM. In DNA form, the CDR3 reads TGTGCCAGCAGTTCCTTACAGGGGTTGAACACTGAAGCTTTCTTT. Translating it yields CASSSLQGLNTEAFF.